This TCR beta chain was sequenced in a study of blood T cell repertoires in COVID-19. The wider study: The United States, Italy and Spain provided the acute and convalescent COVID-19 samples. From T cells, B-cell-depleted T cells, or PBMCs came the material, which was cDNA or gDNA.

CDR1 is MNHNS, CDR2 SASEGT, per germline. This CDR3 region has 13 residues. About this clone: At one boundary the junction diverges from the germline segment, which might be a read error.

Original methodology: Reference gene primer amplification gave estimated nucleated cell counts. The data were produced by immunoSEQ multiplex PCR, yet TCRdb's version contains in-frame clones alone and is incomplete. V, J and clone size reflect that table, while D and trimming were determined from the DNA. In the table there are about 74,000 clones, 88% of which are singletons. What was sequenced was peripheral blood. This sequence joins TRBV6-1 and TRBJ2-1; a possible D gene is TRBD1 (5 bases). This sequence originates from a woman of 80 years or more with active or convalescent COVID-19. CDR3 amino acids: CASSESGAAGPVF. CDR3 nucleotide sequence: TGTGCCAGCAGTGAATCTGGGGCGGCAGGGCCGGTCTTC.